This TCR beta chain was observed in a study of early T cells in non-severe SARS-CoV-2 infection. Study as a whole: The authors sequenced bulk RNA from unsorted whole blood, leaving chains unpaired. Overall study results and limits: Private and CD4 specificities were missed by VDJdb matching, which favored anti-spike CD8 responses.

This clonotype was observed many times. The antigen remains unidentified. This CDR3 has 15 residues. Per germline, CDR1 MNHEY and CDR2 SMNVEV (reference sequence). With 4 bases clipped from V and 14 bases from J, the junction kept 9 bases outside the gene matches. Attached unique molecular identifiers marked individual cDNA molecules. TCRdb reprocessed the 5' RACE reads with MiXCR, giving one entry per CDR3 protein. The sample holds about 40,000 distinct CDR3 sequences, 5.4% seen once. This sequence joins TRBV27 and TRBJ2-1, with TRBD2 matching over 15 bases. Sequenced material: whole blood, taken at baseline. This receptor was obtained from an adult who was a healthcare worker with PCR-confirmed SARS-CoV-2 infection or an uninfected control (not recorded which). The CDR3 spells CASSSPGLAGGMKFF. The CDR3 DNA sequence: TGTGCCAGCAGTTCGCCGGGACTAGCGGGAGGAATGAAGTTCTTC.